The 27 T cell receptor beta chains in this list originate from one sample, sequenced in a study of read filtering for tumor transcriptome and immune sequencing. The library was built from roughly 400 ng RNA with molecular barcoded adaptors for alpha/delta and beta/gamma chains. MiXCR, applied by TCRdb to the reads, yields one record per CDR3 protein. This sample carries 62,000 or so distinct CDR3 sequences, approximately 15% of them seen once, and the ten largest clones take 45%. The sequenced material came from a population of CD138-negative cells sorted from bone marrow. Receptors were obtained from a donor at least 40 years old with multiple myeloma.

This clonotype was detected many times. CDR3 loop: CASSLKAGHKNEQFF. CDR3 DNA sequence: TGTGCCAGCAGCTTAAAAGCGGGACATAAGAATGAGCAGTTCTTC. This chain connects TRBV7-2 to TRBJ2-1; TRBD2 might be the D (7 bases). There are 15 residues in the CDR3. V gave up 2 bases and J gave up 7 bases, with 15 bases separating them. Per the germline V gene, CDR1 is SGHTA and CDR2 is FQGNSA. The entire variable domain, with the rest obtained from reference TRBV7-2 and TRBJ2-1, is as follows: GAGVSQSPSNKVTEKGKDVELRCDPISGHTALYWYRQSLGQGLEFLIYFQGNSAPDKSGLPSDRFSAERTGGSVSTLTIQRTQQEDSAVYLCASSLKAGHKNEQFFGPGTRLTVL.

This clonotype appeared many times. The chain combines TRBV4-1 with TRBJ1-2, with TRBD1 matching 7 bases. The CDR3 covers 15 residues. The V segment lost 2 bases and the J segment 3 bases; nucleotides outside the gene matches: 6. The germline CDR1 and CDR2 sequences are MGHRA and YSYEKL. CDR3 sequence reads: CASSQPEGTDYGYTF. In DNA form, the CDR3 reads TGCGCCAGCAGCCAACCTGAGGGGACAGACTATGGCTACACCTTC.

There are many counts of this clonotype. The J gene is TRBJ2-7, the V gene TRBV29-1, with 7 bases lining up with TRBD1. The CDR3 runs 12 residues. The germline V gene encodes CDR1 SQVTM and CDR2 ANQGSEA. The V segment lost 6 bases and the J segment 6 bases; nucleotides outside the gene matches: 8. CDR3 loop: CSVLIRGSEQYF. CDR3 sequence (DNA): TGCAGCGTACTCATCAGGGGGAGCGAGCAGTACTTC.

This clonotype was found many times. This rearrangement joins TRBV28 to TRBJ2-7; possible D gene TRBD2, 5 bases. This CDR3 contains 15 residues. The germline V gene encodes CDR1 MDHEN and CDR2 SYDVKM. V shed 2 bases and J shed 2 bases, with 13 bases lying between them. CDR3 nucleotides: TGTGCCAGCAGTTTAACGGGGAGTCAGACCTACGAGCAGTACTTC. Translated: CASSLTGSQTYEQYF.

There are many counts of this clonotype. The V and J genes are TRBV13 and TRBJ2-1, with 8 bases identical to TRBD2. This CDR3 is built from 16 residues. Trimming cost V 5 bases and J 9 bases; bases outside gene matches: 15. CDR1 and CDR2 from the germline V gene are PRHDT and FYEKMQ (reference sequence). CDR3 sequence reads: CASSTAGTRWGGEQFF. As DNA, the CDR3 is TGTGCCAGCAGCACCGCCGGGACTAGGTGGGGAGGTGAGCAGTTCTTC.

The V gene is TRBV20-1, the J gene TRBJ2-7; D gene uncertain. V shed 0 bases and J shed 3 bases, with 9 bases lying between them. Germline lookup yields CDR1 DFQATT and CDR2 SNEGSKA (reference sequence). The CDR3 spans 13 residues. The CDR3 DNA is TGCAGTGCTAGAGATCCGATCTTCTACGAGCAGTACTTC. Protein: CSARDPIFYEQYF.

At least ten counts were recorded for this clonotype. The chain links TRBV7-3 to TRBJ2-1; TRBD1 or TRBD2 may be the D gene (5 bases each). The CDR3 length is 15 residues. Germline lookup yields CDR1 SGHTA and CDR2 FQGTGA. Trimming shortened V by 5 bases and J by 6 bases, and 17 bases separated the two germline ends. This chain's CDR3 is CASSPQGSGANEQFF. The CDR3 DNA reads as TGTGCCAGCAGCCCTCAAGGCTCCGGGGCCAATGAGCAGTTCTTC.

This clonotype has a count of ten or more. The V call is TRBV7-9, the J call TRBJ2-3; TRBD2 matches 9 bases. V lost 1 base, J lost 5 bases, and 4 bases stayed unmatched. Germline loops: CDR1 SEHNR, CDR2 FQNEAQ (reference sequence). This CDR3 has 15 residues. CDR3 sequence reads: CASSLGAGGGDTQYF. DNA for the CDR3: TGTGCCAGCAGCTTAGGAGCGGGAGGAGGAGATACGCAGTATTTT. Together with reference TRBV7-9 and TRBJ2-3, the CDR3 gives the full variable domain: DTGVSQNPRHKITKRGQNVTFRCDPISEHNRLYWYRQTLGQGPEFLTYFQNEAQLEKSRLLSDRFSAERPKGSFSTLEIQRTEQGDSAMYLCASSLGAGGGDTQYFGPGTRLTVL.

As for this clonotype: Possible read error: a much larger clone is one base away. CDR3: CASINPSSGANVQTF. The CDR3, as DNA: TGTGCCAGCATTAATCCGAGCTCTGGGGCCAACGTCCAGACTTTC. This sequence joins TRBV6-2 or TRBV6-3 and TRBJ2-6, with a weak D call TRBD1 (5 bases). This CDR3 has 15 amino acids. The germline V gene has CDR1 MNHEY and CDR2 SVGEGT.

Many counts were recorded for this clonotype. CDR3 sequence reads: CASTEQRSSYEQYF. The CDR3 DNA follows: TGTGCCAGCACCGAACAGAGGAGCTCCTACGAGCAGTACTTC. The chain employs TRBV28 and TRBJ2-7; D remains ambiguous. The CDR3 length is 14 residues. The V and J ends lost 7 bases and 0 bases respectively, with 13 bases between them. CDR1 is MDHEN and CDR2 is SYDVKM in the germline V gene.

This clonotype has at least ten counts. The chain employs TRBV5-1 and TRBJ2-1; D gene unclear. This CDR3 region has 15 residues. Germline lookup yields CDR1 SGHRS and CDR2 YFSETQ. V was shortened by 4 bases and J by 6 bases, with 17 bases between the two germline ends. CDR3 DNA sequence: TGCGCCAGCAGCCCAGCTGCCACCGGACCCAATGAGCAGTTCTTC. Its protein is CASSPAATGPNEQFF.

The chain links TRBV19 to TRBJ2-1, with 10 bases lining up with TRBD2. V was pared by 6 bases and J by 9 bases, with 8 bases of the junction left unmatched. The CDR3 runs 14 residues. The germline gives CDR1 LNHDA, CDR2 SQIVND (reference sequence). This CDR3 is CASRPGLAIGEQFF. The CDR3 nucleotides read TGTGCCAGTAGGCCGGGACTAGCGATTGGTGAGCAGTTCTTC. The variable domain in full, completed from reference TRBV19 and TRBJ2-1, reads DGGITQSPKYLFRKEGQNVTLSCEQNLNHDAMYWYRQDPGQGLRLIYYSQIVNDFQKGDIAEGYSVSREKKESFPLTVTSAQKNPTAFYLCASRPGLAIGEQFFGPGTRLTVL.

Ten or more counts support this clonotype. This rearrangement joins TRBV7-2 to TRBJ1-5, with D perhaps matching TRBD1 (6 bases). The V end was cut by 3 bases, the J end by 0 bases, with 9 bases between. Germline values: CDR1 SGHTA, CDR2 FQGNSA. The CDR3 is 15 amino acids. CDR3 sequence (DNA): TGTGCCAGCAGCTTCCAGGGGAATAGCAATCAGCCCCAGCATTTT. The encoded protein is CASSFQGNSNQPQHF.

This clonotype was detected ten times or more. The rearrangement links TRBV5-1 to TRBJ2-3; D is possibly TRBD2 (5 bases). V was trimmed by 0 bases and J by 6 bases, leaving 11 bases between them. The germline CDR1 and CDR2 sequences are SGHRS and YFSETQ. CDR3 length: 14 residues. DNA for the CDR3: TGCGCCAGCAGCTTGGAGCGGTTTTGGGATACGCAGTATTTT. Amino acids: CASSLERFWDTQYF.

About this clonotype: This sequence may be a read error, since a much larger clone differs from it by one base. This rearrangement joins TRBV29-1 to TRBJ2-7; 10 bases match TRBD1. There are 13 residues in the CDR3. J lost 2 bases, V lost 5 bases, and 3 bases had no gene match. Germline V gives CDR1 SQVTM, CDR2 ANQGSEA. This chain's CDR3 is CSVRTGGTYEQYF. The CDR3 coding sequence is TGCAGCGTTCGGACAGGGGGAACCTACGAGCAGTACTTC.

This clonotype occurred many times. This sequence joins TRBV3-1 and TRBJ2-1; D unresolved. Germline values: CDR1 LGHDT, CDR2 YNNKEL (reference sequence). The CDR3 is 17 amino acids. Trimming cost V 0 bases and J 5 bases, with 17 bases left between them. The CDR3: CASSQEWAVRLNNEQFF. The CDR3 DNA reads TGTGCCAGCAGCCAAGAGTGGGCGGTACGATTGAACAATGAGCAGTTCTTC.

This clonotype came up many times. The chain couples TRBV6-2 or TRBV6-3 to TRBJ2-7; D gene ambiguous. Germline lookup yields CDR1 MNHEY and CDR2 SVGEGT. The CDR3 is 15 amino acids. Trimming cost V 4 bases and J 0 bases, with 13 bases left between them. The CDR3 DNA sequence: TGTGCCAGCAGTTCCATCCCCCCGAGCTCCTACGAGCAGTACTTC. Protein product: CASSSIPPSSYEQYF.

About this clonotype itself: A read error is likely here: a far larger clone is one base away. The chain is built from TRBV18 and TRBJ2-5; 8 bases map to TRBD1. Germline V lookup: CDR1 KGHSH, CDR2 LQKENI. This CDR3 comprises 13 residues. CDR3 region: CGSSPGQGETQYF. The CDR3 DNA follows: TGTGGCAGCTCACCTGGACAGGGAGAGACCCAGTACTTC. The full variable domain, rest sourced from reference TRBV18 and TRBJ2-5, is NAGVMQNPRHLVRRRGQEARLRCSPMKGHSHVYWYRQLPEEGLKFMVYLQKENIIDESGMPKERFSAEFPKEGPSILRIQQVVRGDSAAYFCGSSPGQGETQYFGPGTRLLVL.

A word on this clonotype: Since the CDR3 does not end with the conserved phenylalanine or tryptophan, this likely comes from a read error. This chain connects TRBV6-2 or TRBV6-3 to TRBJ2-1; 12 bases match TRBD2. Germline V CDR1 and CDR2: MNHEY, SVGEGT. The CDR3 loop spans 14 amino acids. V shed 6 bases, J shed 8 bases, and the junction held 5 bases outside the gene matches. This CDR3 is CASRRLAGDDEQFS. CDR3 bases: TGTGCCAGCAGGCGACTAGCGGGGGACGATGAGCAGTTCTCC.

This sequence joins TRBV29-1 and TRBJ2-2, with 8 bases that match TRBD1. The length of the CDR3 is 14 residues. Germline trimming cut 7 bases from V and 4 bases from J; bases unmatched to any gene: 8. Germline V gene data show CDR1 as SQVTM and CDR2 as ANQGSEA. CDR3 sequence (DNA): TGCAGCGCTAAGACAGGGGCGGGCACCGGGGAGCTGTTTTTT. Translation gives CSAKTGAGTGELFF.

The CDR3 DNA follows: TGTGCCAGCAGCCAGAGGTTTGGGGGCCGCTCCTACAATGAGCAGTTCTTC. This codes for CASSQRFGGRSYNEQFF. This chain connects TRBV7-2 to TRBJ2-1; D possibly corresponds to TRBD1 (6 bases). Trimming removed 5 bases at V and 0 bases at J, with 17 bases between. Looked up from germline, CDR1 is SGHTA and CDR2 is FQGNSA. CDR3 length: 17 residues.

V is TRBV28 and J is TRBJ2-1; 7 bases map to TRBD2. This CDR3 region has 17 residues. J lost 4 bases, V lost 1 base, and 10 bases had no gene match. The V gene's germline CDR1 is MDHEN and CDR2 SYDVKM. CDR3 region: CASSLSGGGSGYNEQFF. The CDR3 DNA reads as TGTGCCAGCAGTTTATCGGGGGGAGGCTCAGGGTACAATGAGCAGTTCTTC. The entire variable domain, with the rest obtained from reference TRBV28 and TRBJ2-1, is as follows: DVKVTQSSRYLVKRTGEKVFLECVQDMDHENMFWYRQDPGLGLRLIYFSYDVKMKEKGDIPEGYSVSREKKERFSLILESASTNQTSMYLCASSLSGGGSGYNEQFFGPGTRLTVL.

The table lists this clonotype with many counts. CDR3 loop: CSVRSMEAFF. The CDR3 region has the DNA TGCAGCGTTAGGAGTATGGAAGCTTTCTTT. This chain joins TRBV29-1 and TRBJ1-1; no clear D gene. This CDR3 comprises 10 residues. Looked up from germline, CDR1 is SQVTM and CDR2 is ANQGSEA. The V and J ends lost 5 bases and 8 bases respectively, with 9 bases between them.

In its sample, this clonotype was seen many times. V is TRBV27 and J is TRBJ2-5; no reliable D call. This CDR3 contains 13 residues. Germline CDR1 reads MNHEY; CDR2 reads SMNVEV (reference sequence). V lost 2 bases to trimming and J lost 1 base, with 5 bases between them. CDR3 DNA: TGTGCCAGCAGTTTAACTCTCCAAGAGACCCAGTACTTC. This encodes CASSLTLQETQYF.

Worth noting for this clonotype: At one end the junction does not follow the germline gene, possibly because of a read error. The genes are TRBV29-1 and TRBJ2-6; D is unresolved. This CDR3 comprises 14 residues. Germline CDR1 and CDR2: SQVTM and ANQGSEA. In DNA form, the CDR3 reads TGCAGCGTTCTAGGTTCCCCTGGGGACAACGTCCTGACTTTC. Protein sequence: CSVLGSPGDNVLTF.

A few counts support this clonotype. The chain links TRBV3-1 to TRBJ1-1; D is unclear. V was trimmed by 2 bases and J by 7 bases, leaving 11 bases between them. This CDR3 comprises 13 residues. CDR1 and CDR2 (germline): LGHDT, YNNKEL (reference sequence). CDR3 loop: CASSQTSGSEAFF. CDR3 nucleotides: TGTGCCAGCAGCCAAACGTCGGGAAGTGAAGCTTTCTTT.

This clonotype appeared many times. Written as DNA, the CDR3 is TGTGCCAGCAGAGGCGGGGGACTAGCGGGAGCTGGGGCCAACGTCCTGACTTTC. Residues: CASRGGGLAGAGANVLTF. This chain uses TRBV7-9 with TRBJ2-6; 14 bases match TRBD2. V gave up 6 bases and J gave up 2 bases; unmatched junction bases: 6. The CDR3 totals 18 residues. Germline values: CDR1 SEHNR, CDR2 FQNEAQ (reference sequence).